Below, 30 T cell receptor beta chains from the same sample are listed, as sequenced in a study of blood T cell repertoires in COVID-19. Assay used: immunoSEQ multiplex PCR; TCRdb lists only in-frame clones, some missing. The sample contains approximately 300,000 clones, 65% to 90% of which appear only once. Sequencing was carried out using PBMCs or T cells enriched from blood (not recorded which). These receptor sequences come from a woman in her late teens or twenties who had recovered from COVID-19.

This clone was seen a single time. The V and J genes are TRBV27 and TRBJ1-4, with D possibly being TRBD1 (5 bases). Germline V gene lookup returns CDR1 MNHEY and CDR2 SMNVEV (reference sequence). Trimming shortened V by 4 bases and J by 0 bases, and 12 bases separated the two germline ends. The CDR3 is 16 residues long. The CDR3 bases are TGTGCCAGCAGTTGGCACAGGTCCGCAACTAATGAAAAACTGTTTTTT. Translation gives CASSWHRSATNEKLFF. The whole variable domain, filled in from reference TRBV27 and TRBJ1-4, reads EAQVTQNPRYLITVTGKKLTVTCSQNMNHEYMSWYRQDPGLGLRQIYYSMNVEVTDKGDVPEGYKVSRKEKRNFPLILESPSPNQTSLYFCASSWHRSATNEKLFFGSGTQLSVL.

The chain uses TRBV10-1 and TRBJ2-5; perhaps TRBD1 as D (6 bases). Germline V gene lookup returns CDR1 WNHNN and CDR2 SYGVQD (reference sequence). V was cut by 5 bases and J by 2 bases, with 9 bases left in between. The CDR3 sequence is 13 residues long. The CDR3 sequence: CASSPRGQETQYF. CDR3 DNA: TGCGCCAGCAGTCCCAGGGGACAAGAGACCCAGTACTTC.

This clone was recorded once. The V gene is TRBV5-1, the J gene TRBJ2-7; 11 bases fit TRBD1. This CDR3 is built from 14 residues. V dropped 4 bases and J dropped 7; count of bases not matched to a gene: 7. The germline V gene has CDR1 SGHRS and CDR2 YFSETQ. CDR3 sequence reads: CASSIGQGAGEQYF. CDR3 DNA: TGCGCCAGCAGCATAGGACAGGGGGCTGGTGAGCAGTACTTC.

CDR3: CASSLVGGLYEQYF. DNA for the CDR3: TGCGCCAGCAGCCTGGTCGGGGGACTCTACGAGCAGTACTTC. The chain recombines TRBV5-1 with TRBJ2-7; tentative D call: TRBD2 (6 bases). The CDR3 totals 14 residues. Trimming took off 4 bases at V and 3 bases at J, with 14 bases between the two ends. Germline CDR1 and CDR2: SGHRS and YFSETQ.

This clone was recorded a few times. The rearrangement joins TRBV7-2 to TRBJ1-5; 7 bases map to TRBD1. V lost 5 bases to trimming and J lost 5 bases; unmatched junction nucleotides: 6. This CDR3 spans 14 amino acids. The germline CDR1 and CDR2 sequences are SGHTA and FQGNSA. The CDR3 protein is CASSIGTVDQPQHF. In nucleotides, the CDR3 is TGTGCCAGCAGCATTGGGACAGTAGATCAGCCCCAGCATTTT.

The chain is built from TRBV3-1 (or the pseudogene TRBV3-2) and TRBJ1-2; D not certain. CDR1 LGHDT and CDR2 YNNKEL come from the germline V gene (reference sequence). V lost 1 base and J 8 bases, leaving 17 bases between the germline ends. The CDR3 covers 15 residues. The CDR3 bases are TGTGCCAGCAGCCAAGGCCAAGGCGGGGTTCGAGGCTACACCTTC. Its translation: CASSQGQGGVRGYTF.

This clone was found a few times. This chain uses TRBV14 with TRBJ1-3; D might be TRBD1 (5 bases). The CDR3 has 14 amino acids. Germline V gives CDR1 SGHDN, CDR2 FVKESK. V lost 1 base, J lost 4 bases, and 8 bases lay in between. CDR3 protein: CASSQGQYGNTIYF. Here the CDR3 DNA reads TGTGCCAGCAGCCAAGGACAGTACGGAAACACCATATATTTT. Filled out from reference TRBV14 and TRBJ1-3, the complete variable domain reads EAGVTQFPSHSVIEKGQTVTLRCDPISGHDNLYWYRRVMGKEIKFLLHFVKESKQDESGMPNNRFLAERTGGTYSTLKVQPAELEDSGVYFCASSQGQYGNTIYFGEGSWLTVV.

The genes are TRBV2 and TRBJ1-5; D might be TRBD1 (6 bases). Germline V gene sequence: CDR1 SNHLY, CDR2 FYNNEI. The CDR3 spans 17 residues. Trimming pared 4 bases from V and 1 base from J, leaving 17 bases between. The CDR3 coding sequence is TGTGCCAGCAGTGCGATAAGGGGACACAGCAGCAATCAGCCCCAGCATTTT. Protein product: CASSAIRGHSSNQPQHF.

This clone was seen a handful of times. Here the CDR3 reads CASKQGQYNSPLHF. CDR3 DNA sequence: TGTGCCAGCAAGCAGGGTCAATATAATTCACCCCTCCACTTT. The V gene is TRBV7-9, the J gene TRBJ1-6; perhaps TRBD1 as D (5 bases). Per germline, CDR1 SEHNR and CDR2 FQNEAQ (reference sequence). The CDR3 is 14 amino acids. Trimming removed 7 bases from V and 4 bases from J, with 11 bases in between.

The gene calls are TRBV19 and TRBJ2-1; D not resolved. Looked up from germline, CDR1 is LNHDA and CDR2 is SQIVND (reference sequence). This CDR3 is built from 11 residues. V lost 7 bases to trimming and J lost 12 bases, with 13 bases between them. CDR3 nucleotide sequence: TGTGCCAGTACTGATAAAAGAGGGCAGTTCTTC. It encodes CASTDKRGQFF.

This clone was seen only once. Written as DNA, the CDR3 is TGCGCCAGCGCACGACAGGGCGACCAAGAGACCCAGTACTTC. This translates into CASARQGDQETQYF. V is TRBV5-1 and J is TRBJ2-5, with 7 bases that match TRBD1. The junction had 6 bases not matched to a gene; V was cut back by 7 bases and J by 0 bases. This CDR3 has 14 residues. The germline V gene encodes CDR1 SGHRS and CDR2 YFSETQ.

This chain connects TRBV6-5 to TRBJ1-3; D perhaps matches TRBD1 (5 bases). Trimming took off 5 bases at V and 4 bases at J, with 15 bases between the two ends. From germline, CDR1 is MNHEY and CDR2 SVGAGI. CDR3 size: 15 residues. The CDR3 is CASSLTAGTGNTIYF. The DNA of the CDR3 is TGTGCCAGCAGTCTCACCGCGGGGACCGGAAACACCATATATTTT.

The sample holds a few counts of this clone. The chain recombines TRBV28 with TRBJ1-2; D unclear. V was clipped by 8 bases and J by 7 bases, with 14 bases between them. Germline V gene data show CDR1 as MDHEN and CDR2 as SYDVKM. This CDR3 is built from 12 residues. The CDR3 loop is CASGAGVGGYTF. The CDR3 nucleotides are TGTGCCAGCGGTGCCGGGGTTGGTGGCTACACCTTC.

The chain uses TRBV2 and TRBJ1-6, with D perhaps TRBD1 (5 bases). Germline CDR1 and CDR2: SNHLY and FYNNEI. Trimming cost V 9 bases and J 6 bases, with 18 bases left between them. The CDR3 spans 15 residues. For the CDR3, the DNA is TGTGCCAGTCAAAACTCGGGACTACCTAATTCACCCCTCCACTTT. It is translated as CASQNSGLPNSPLHF.

V gene TRBV5-1 combines with J gene TRBJ2-5; 9 bases align to TRBD2. The CDR3 consists of 16 residues. Per the germline V gene, CDR1 is SGHRS and CDR2 is YFSETQ. J lost 2 bases, V lost 1 base, and 6 bases had no gene match. The DNA for the CDR3 is TGCGCCAGCAGCTTGCTTAGCGGGAGTTCACAAGAGACCCAGTACTTC. Translating it yields CASSLLSGSSQETQYF.

This chain uses TRBV5-3 with TRBJ1-2; tentatively, D is TRBD1 (5 bases). TRBV5-3 is filed as an ORF, its function uncertain. Trimming took off 6 bases at V and 0 bases at J, with 18 bases between the two ends. The CDR3 has 16 amino acids. The CDR3 spells CARTPSGGKANYGYTF. CDR3 nucleotides: TGTGCCAGAACCCCAAGCGGGGGAAAGGCTAACTATGGCTACACCTTC.

This clone has only a few counts. The CDR3 region has the DNA TGTGCCAGCAGCGTAGCCGTCGAGACAACTAATGAAAAACTGTTTTTT. This sequence encodes CASSVAVETTNEKLFF. V gene TRBV9 combines with J gene TRBJ1-4; D ambiguous. CDR1 is SGDLS and CDR2 is YYNGEE in the germline V gene. This CDR3 has 16 residues. Trimming pared 0 bases from V and 0 bases from J, leaving 9 bases between.

The chain joins TRBV28 to TRBJ1-2; D may be TRBD1 (5 bases). V lost 2 bases to trimming and J lost 0 bases, with 25 bases between them. The CDR3 sequence is 20 residues long. Germline loops: CDR1 MDHEN, CDR2 SYDVKM. The DNA of the CDR3 is TGTGCCAGCAGTTTACCGGCCCCGCCGAGGTGGGGCCAGACTAACTATGGCTACACCTTC. Translating gives CASSLPAPPRWGQTNYGYTF.

The CDR3: CASSQVRQGSDGGYTF. The CDR3 DNA follows: TGTGCCAGCAGCCAAGTTCGACAGGGCTCCGACGGGGGCTACACCTTC. This chain connects TRBV3-1 (or the pseudogene TRBV3-2) to TRBJ1-2, with 7 bases identical to TRBD1. CDR3 size: 16 residues. Per germline, CDR1 LGHDT and CDR2 YNNKEL (reference sequence). Unmatched junction bases numbered 13, after V lost 1 base and J lost 8 bases.

CDR3 DNA: TGTGCCAGCTCATTACAGGGTAGTGCTGGAAACACCATATATTTT. Its protein is CASSLQGSAGNTIYF. The rearrangement uses TRBV18 and TRBJ1-3; perhaps TRBD1 as D (6 bases). Trimming removed 5 bases from V and 2 bases from J, with 13 bases in between. The CDR3 totals 15 residues. Per the germline V gene, CDR1 is KGHSH and CDR2 is LQKENI.

V is TRBV23-1 and J is TRBJ1-2; TRBD1 aligns across 8 bases. TRBV23-1 is given ORF status, its function remaining uncertain. V lost 1 base and J lost 6; bases outside the gene matches: 10. The CDR3 length is 16 residues. The CDR3 is CASSQFQTGAVHGYTF. The CDR3 region has the DNA TGCGCCAGCAGTCAATTTCAGACAGGGGCGGTCCATGGCTACACCTTC.

The chain carries TRBV24-1 and TRBJ2-5, with TRBD2 as a possible D gene (5 bases). The V gene lost 3 bases and the J gene lost 5 bases, with 18 bases spanning the gap. In germline, CDR1 is KGHDR, CDR2 SFDVKD. This CDR3 has 16 residues. The CDR3 coding sequence is TGTGCCACCAGTGATCCCACCTCCAGCGGCGCTGAGACCCAGTACTTC. This translates into CATSDPTSSGAETQYF.

This rearrangement joins TRBV2 to TRBJ2-5, with D possibly matching TRBD1 (6 bases). Germline V lookup: CDR1 SNHLY, CDR2 FYNNEI. The CDR3 is 16 amino acids. With 3 bases removed from V and 4 bases from J, the gap between germline ends came to 18 bases. CDR3 protein: CASSDLGALTRETQYF. DNA of the CDR3: TGTGCCAGCAGTGATCTGGGGGCGCTCACTAGAGAGACCCAGTACTTC.

V gene TRBV6-5 combines with J gene TRBJ2-7; possible D gene TRBD1, 6 bases. The germline V gene has CDR1 MNHEY and CDR2 SVGAGI. The V and J ends lost 6 bases and 3 bases respectively, with 12 bases between them. CDR3 length equals 13 residues. CDR3 sequence: CASSQGLFYEQYF. The CDR3 nucleotides read TGTGCCAGCAGCCAGGGGCTGTTCTACGAGCAGTACTTC.

With regard to this clone: The junction shows a germline mismatch at one end, possibly a read error. Different DNA sequences within this sample yield the same CDR3. The rearrangement joins TRBV28 to TRBJ2-7; 7 bases map to TRBD2. The V gene's germline CDR1 is MDHEN and CDR2 SYDVKM. CDR3 size: 15 residues. The CDR3 nucleotides read TGTGCCACCTCCCCACCTAGCGGTAGCTCCTACGAGCAGTACTTT. As protein: CATSPPSGSSYEQYF.

V is TRBV7-6 and J is TRBJ2-7; D gene uncertain. This CDR3 region has 15 residues. Deletions cut 3 bases from V and 0 bases from J, with 12 bases between. Germline CDR1 and CDR2: SGHVS and FNYEAQ. CDR3 sequence (DNA): TGTGCCAGCAGCTTTGCAGACTCATACTCCTACGAGCAGTACTTC. It codes for CASSFADSYSYEQYF.

The V call is TRBV5-1, the J call TRBJ2-1; 9 bases line up with TRBD2. The junction had 8 bases not matched to a gene; V was cut back by 0 bases and J by 10 bases. Germline V gene sequence: CDR1 SGHRS, CDR2 YFSETQ. The length of the CDR3 is 15 residues. CDR3 loop: CASSLVSGSSWEQFF. Here the CDR3 DNA reads TGCGCCAGCAGCTTGGTTAGCGGGAGTTCATGGGAGCAGTTCTTC.

The rearrangement links TRBV9 to TRBJ1-4; D possibly corresponds to TRBD1 (6 bases). The CDR3 runs 14 residues. The V gene lost 6 bases and the J gene lost 4 bases, with 13 bases spanning the gap. Germline V lookup: CDR1 SGDLS, CDR2 YYNGEE. The CDR3 coding sequence is TGTGCCAGCACCTCGGGCAGGGGTAATGAAAAACTGTTTTTT. Translated: CASTSGRGNEKLFF.

V gene TRBV7-2 combines with J gene TRBJ2-5; 9 bases fit TRBD1. The CDR3 totals 15 residues. V lost 4 bases and J lost 4; bases outside the gene matches: 7. The germline CDR1 and CDR2 sequences are SGHTA and FQGNSA. The CDR3 nucleotides read TGTGCCAGCAGCTACGGGACAGGGTTTGGAGAGACCCAGTACTTC. Its protein is CASSYGTGFGETQYF.

This chain uses TRBV4-2 with TRBJ2-3, with a weak D call TRBD2 (5 bases). The germline V gene has CDR1 LGHNA and CDR2 YNFKEQ. With 0 bases removed from V and 0 bases from J, the gap between germline ends came to 10 bases. The CDR3 is 16 amino acids. The CDR3 nucleotides read TGTGCCAGCAGCCAAGAATCCCTAGCTAGCACAGATACGCAGTATTTT. Its protein is CASSQESLASTDTQYF.